These 12 T cell receptor beta chains came from one sample sequenced in a study of post-analysis software for immune sequencing data. The study, taken as a whole, reports: TRBV5-6, TRBV5-1 and TRBV20-1 belonged to a set of roughly 5 TRBV segments that were more frequent in patients than controls.

These receptors' targets are unknown. Included in the TCR beta cDNA libraries were unique molecular identifiers. Via MiXCR, TCRdb re-called the PCR reads, giving one row per CDR3 protein. The sample shows 750,000 to 950,000 distinct CDR3 sequences, approximately 53% of them seen only once. Sequencing was performed on blood. Every receptor here comes from a girl between 5 and 17 years old with multiple sclerosis.

This chain links TRBV7-6 with TRBJ2-5; D is unclear. V lost 5 bases and J lost 5, with 12 bases in between. CDR1 is SGHVS, CDR2 FNYEAQ, per germline. The CDR3 loop spans 13 amino acids. The CDR3 coding sequence is TGTGCCAGCAGCCTCGGTAATCGGGAGACCCAGTACTTC. This sequence encodes CASSLGNRETQYF. Combining the CDR3 with reference TRBV7-6 and TRBJ2-5 gives the whole variable domain GAGVSQSPRYKVTKRGQDVALRCDPISGHVSLYWYRQALGQGPEFLTYFNYEAQQDKSGLPNDRFSAERPEGSISTLTIQRTEQRDSAMYRCASSLGNRETQYFGPGTRLLVL.

This clonotype was detected only a few times. This chain connects TRBV3-1 to TRBJ2-7, with D unresolved. Trimming pared 7 bases from V and 4 bases from J, leaving 17 bases between. Germline-derived CDR1 and CDR2 are LGHDT and YNNKEL (reference sequence). The length of the CDR3 is 14 residues. The DNA of the CDR3 is TGTGCCAGCACTCTCTCAGGTCTGGCGTACGAGCAGTACTTC. This encodes CASTLSGLAYEQYF.

This chain connects TRBV20-1 to TRBJ1-2; D gene unclear. CDR3 length equals 11 residues. V was shortened by 5 bases and J by 8 bases, with 12 bases between the two germline ends. The germline CDR1 and CDR2 sequences are DFQATT and SNEGSKA (reference sequence). The CDR3 reads CSASGRAGYTF. CDR3 nucleotide sequence: TGCAGTGCTTCCGGCAGAGCGGGCTACACCTTC.

This clonotype was picked up a small number of times. V gene TRBV7-8 combines with J gene TRBJ2-7, with 8 bases matching TRBD2. With 6 bases clipped from V and 0 bases from J, the junction kept 7 bases outside the gene matches. The germline CDR1 and CDR2 sequences are SGHVS and FQNEAQ. The CDR3 is 15 amino acids. CDR3 in amino acids: CASSSQRGHSYEQYF. As DNA, the CDR3 is TGTGCCAGCAGTTCGCAGCGGGGGCACTCCTACGAGCAGTACTTC.

The CDR3 is CASSQDSRLLTGSSYEQYF. DNA of the CDR3: TGTGCCAGCAGCCAAGATTCCCGACTCTTGACAGGGAGCTCCTACGAGCAGTACTTC. The chain uses TRBV14 and TRBJ2-7, with 7 bases aligning to TRBD1. V trimming: 0 bases; J trimming: 0 bases; junction bases outside the gene matches: 14. There are 19 residues in the CDR3. Germline V gene lookup returns CDR1 SGHDN and CDR2 FVKESK.

The chain uses TRBV7-2 and TRBJ2-1; 13 bases are shared with TRBD2. V gave up 5 bases and J gave up 10 bases; unmatched junction bases: 8. The CDR3 runs 15 residues. Germline CDR1 and CDR2: SGHTA and FQGNSA. The CDR3 DNA follows: TGTGCCAGCAGCGTGGCCGGACTAGCGGGAGTCGAGCAGTTCTTC. This codes for CASSVAGLAGVEQFF. Variable domain in full (rest from reference TRBV7-2 and TRBJ2-1): GAGVSQSPSNKVTEKGKDVELRCDPISGHTALYWYRQSLGQGLEFLIYFQGNSAPDKSGLPSDRFSAERTGGSVSTLTIQRTQQEDSAVYLCASSVAGLAGVEQFFGPGTRLTVL.

The chain links TRBV20-1 to TRBJ2-1; perhaps TRBD2 as D (5 bases). The CDR3 consists of 11 residues. Trimming took 4 bases from V and 12 from J, leaving 13 bases between them. Germline V gene sequence: CDR1 DFQATT, CDR2 SNEGSKA (reference sequence). The CDR3 loop is CSANSQRRQFF. The CDR3 DNA reads TGCAGTGCTAACAGCCAGCGGCGGCAGTTCTTC.

The chain links TRBV20-1 to TRBJ2-7; TRBD2 matches 8 bases. V dropped 6 bases and J dropped 7; count of bases not matched to a gene: 14. The length of the CDR3 is 14 residues. Germline V CDR1 and CDR2: DFQATT, SNEGSKA (reference sequence). The CDR3 protein is CSAIIAGLYNEQYF. The CDR3 nucleotides read TGCAGTGCAATTATAGCGGGACTTTACAATGAGCAGTACTTC.

The chain combines TRBV20-1 with TRBJ1-6; no clear D gene. CDR1 is DFQATT, CDR2 SNEGSKA, per germline (reference sequence). Trimming left V 1 base short and J 5 bases short, with 12 bases between. The CDR3 covers 15 residues. CDR3 sequence reads: CSARGAGRDNSPLHF. The CDR3 DNA reads as TGCAGTGCTAGAGGGGCTGGGAGGGATAATTCACCCCTCCACTTT.

This clonotype appeared a single time. The chain uses TRBV12-3 or TRBV12-4 and TRBJ2-7; 10 bases match TRBD1. V trimming: 5 bases; J trimming: 2 bases; junction bases outside the gene matches: 9. The length of the CDR3 is 16 residues. CDR3 DNA: TGTGCCAGCAGTCTAAACCGGGACAGGGGTACCTACGAGCAGTACTTC. Its translation is CASSLNRDRGTYEQYF.

The sample holds a few counts of this clonotype. The chain uses TRBV29-1 and TRBJ2-1, with 10 bases aligning to TRBD2. V gave up 6 bases and J gave up 7 bases; unmatched junction bases: 9. Per the germline V gene, CDR1 is SQVTM and CDR2 is ANQGSEA. This CDR3 has 14 amino acids. The CDR3 coding sequence is TGCAGCGTAGGGGGTAGCGGGAGGCTGAATGAGCAGTTCTTC. It encodes CSVGGSGRLNEQFF.

The CDR3 DNA reads as TGTGCCACCAGCCAAAGCGGGAGCGGGACAGATACGCAGTATTTT. This sequence encodes CATSQSGSGTDTQYF. V gene TRBV15 combines with J gene TRBJ2-3; 8 bases line up with TRBD2. The CDR3 runs to 15 residues. Germline-derived CDR1 and CDR2 are LNHNV and YYDKDF (reference sequence). Trimming took 5 bases from V and 3 from J; bases not matched to a gene: 7.